This T cell receptor beta chain is from a study of tumor-infiltrating lymphocytes in primary liver carcinoma. Study-level background: The study included patients who were men and women aged 30 to 69 years. Samples returned roughly 3.5 to 8 million productive TCRbeta reads each. Read depth did not differ significantly between tissue types.

Co-extracted RNA and DNA came from 20-30 mg of unsorted bulk tissue. Among the patients, all had chronic HBV infection and none had been treated. There were five separate regions sampled from each tumor. Germline-derived CDR1 and CDR2 are ENHRY and SYGVKD. The CDR3 is 12 residues long. Synthesis of TCR beta cDNA was carried out from about 540 ng total RNA with a constant-region primer. Libraries of TCR beta came from three nested multiplex PCR rounds with slightly modified ARM-PCR. A C-beta reverse primer was combined with TRBV1-TRBV30 forward primers in the first two PCR rounds, and each round had around 11 cycles. TCRdb reprocessed the multiplex PCR reads via MiXCR and lists one record per CDR3 protein. This table has 70,000 to 85,000 distinct CDR3 sequences, 70% to 80% appearing once. A note on this clonotype: One end of the junction fails to match germline, which may point to a read error.

Sequencing used liver tumor tissue from sampling region 4. Stated subset: tumor region T4, right-lateral pole. The source is a woman aged 55-70 years with primary liver carcinoma and hepatitis B virus infection. The V gene is TRBV10-3, the J gene TRBJ1-6; D is unresolved. The CDR3 region is CAISADNSPLHF. The CDR3 DNA reads TGTGCCATCAGTGCGGATAATTCACCACTCCACTTT.